Each of the 7 T cell receptor beta chains below was sequenced from the same sample in a study of cytomegalovirus exposure and HLA in healthy donors. The PCR employed 60 Vbeta primers together with 13 Jbeta primers. Measured with immunoSEQ multiplex PCR; TCRdb has only the in-frame clones, and not every one. Among some 160,000 clones, 80% to 85% were seen once, and the ten largest hold under 3%. Sequencing input: PBMCs. These receptors were obtained from a male donor in good health and CMV-seronegative.

V is TRBV19 and J is TRBJ1-2; D perhaps matches TRBD1 (5 bases). The CDR3 contains 15 residues. Trimming stripped 3 bases from V and 4 bases from J, with 15 bases between. Germline V gene sequence: CDR1 LNHDA, CDR2 SQIVND (reference sequence). CDR3 coding DNA: TGTGCCAGTAGTATGCACAGGACCCCCCCCTATGGCTACACCTTC. Residues: CASSMHRTPPYGYTF. Full variable domain (remainder filled in from reference TRBV19 and TRBJ1-2): DGGITQSPKYLFRKEGQNVTLSCEQNLNHDAMYWYRQDPGQGLRLIYYSQIVNDFQKGDIAEGYSVSREKKESFPLTVTSAQKNPTAFYLCASSMHRTPPYGYTFGSGTRLTVV.

The chain couples TRBV27 to TRBJ1-1; D ambiguous. Germline CDR1 and CDR2: MNHEY and SMNVEV (reference sequence). Trimming removed 3 bases from V and 4 bases from J, with 9 bases in between. The CDR3 runs 13 residues. The CDR3 spells CASSLAPGTEAFF. DNA of the CDR3: TGTGCCAGCAGTTTGGCCCCTGGCACTGAAGCTTTCTTT.

In its sample, this clone was seen a few times. In DNA form, the CDR3 reads TGTGCCAGCAGTGGCCTTTACAGGGTTTTTTCTGACGAGCAGTACTTC. It yields the protein CASSGLYRVFSDEQYF. The rearrangement joins TRBV6-1 to TRBJ2-7, with TRBD1 as a possible D gene (6 bases). The germline V gene encodes CDR1 MNHNS and CDR2 SASEGT. This CDR3 has 16 residues. V lost 4 bases and J 5 bases, leaving 21 bases between the germline ends.

The rearrangement uses TRBV10-2 and TRBJ1-5, with D unclear. Trimming shortened V by 6 bases and J by 5 bases, and 8 bases separated the two germline ends. The CDR3 runs to 12 residues. CDR1 and CDR2 from the germline V gene are WSHSY and SAAADI. The CDR3 coding sequence is TGCGCCAGCAGGGCCGCGGATCAGCCCCAGCATTTT. Protein: CASRAADQPQHF.

The chain couples TRBV30 to TRBJ1-1, with 11 bases identical to TRBD1. The CDR3 length is 12 residues. V dropped 2 bases and J dropped 10; count of bases not matched to a gene: 3. Germline CDR1 and CDR2: GTSNPN and SVGIG (reference sequence). CDR3 nucleotide sequence: TGTGCCTGGAGTAGGACAGGGGGCTTAGCTTTCTTT. Its translation is CAWSRTGGLAFF.

This clone was found a few times. Additional DNA sequences in this sample encode the identical CDR3. The chain carries TRBV5-4 and TRBJ2-1, with TRBD2 matching 8 bases. V shed 0 bases and J 5 bases; nucleotides not matched to a gene: 7. Germline V CDR1 and CDR2: SGHNT, YYREEE (reference sequence). The CDR3 is made up of 16 amino acids. CDR3: CASSLGGTSGNNEQFF. The CDR3 coding sequence is TGTGCCAGCAGCTTGGGAGGTACTAGCGGTAACAATGAGCAGTTCTTC.

This clone was observed once. J is TRBJ2-3 and V is TRBV19, with TRBD2 identical over 12 bases. Germline CDR1 and CDR2: LNHDA and SQIVND (reference sequence). Trimming cost V 5 bases and J 3 bases; bases outside gene matches: 3. CDR3 size: 15 residues. The DNA of the CDR3 is TGTGCCAGTAGTCCTAGCGGGGGGGGTACAGATACGCAGTATTTT. Translated: CASSPSGGGTDTQYF.